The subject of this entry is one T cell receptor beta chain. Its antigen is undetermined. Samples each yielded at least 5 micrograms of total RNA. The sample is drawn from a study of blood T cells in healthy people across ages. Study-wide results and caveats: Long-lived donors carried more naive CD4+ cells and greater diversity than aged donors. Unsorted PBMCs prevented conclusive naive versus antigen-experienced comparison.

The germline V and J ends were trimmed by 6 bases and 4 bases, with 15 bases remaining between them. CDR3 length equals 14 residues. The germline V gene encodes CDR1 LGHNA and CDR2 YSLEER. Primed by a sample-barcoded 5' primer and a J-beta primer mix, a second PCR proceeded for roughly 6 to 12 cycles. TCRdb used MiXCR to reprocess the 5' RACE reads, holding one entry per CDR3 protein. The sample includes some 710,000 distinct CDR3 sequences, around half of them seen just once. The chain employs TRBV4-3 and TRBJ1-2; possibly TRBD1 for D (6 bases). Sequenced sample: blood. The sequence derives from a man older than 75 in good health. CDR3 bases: TGCGCCAGCAGACAGACAGGCCACACCTATGGCTACACCTTC. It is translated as CASRQTGHTYGYTF.